This TCR beta chain was captured in a study of blood T cell repertoires in COVID-19. Method: immunoSEQ multiplex PCR; TCRdb's copy keeps in-frame clones and lacks some. Altogether 330,000 or so clones are present, about 90% being singletons, with the ten largest covering over 4.5%. Germline assignment: CDR1 SGHAT and CDR2 FQNNGV. Germline trimming cut 5 bases from V and 5 bases from J; bases unmatched to any gene: 9. This CDR3 is 15 amino acids long. The gene calls are TRBV11-2 and TRBJ2-5; TRBD1 aligns across 9 bases. The TCR originated in a man aged 30-40 years who had recovered from COVID-19. Material: PBMCs or T cells enriched from blood (not recorded which). The DNA for the CDR3 is TGTGCCAGCAGCATCAACAGGGGGCTGGGGGAGACCCAGTACTTC. Protein sequence: CASSINRGLGETQYF.